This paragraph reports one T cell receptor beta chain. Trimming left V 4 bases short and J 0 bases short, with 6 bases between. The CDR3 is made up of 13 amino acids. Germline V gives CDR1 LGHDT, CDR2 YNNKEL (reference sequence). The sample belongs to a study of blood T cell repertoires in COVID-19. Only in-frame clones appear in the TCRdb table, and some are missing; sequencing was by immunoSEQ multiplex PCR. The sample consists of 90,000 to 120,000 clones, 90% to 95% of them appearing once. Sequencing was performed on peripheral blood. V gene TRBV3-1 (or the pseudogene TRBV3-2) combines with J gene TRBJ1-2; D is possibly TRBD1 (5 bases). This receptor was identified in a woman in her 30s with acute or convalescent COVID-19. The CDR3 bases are TGTGCCAGCAGCCCGACAGCTAACTATGGCTACACCTTC. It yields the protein CASSPTANYGYTF.